This T cell receptor (beta chain) was recovered during a study of OX40 agonist ivuxolimab in advanced cancers. Looking at the study overall: Ivuxolimab was an agonistic, fully human IgG2 monoclonal antibody directed against OX40 (CD134), a costimulatory receptor. Prior anti-PD-1, anti-PD-L1 or anti-CTLA-4 therapy was permitted, and checkpoint inhibitors had been received by about 36% of dose-escalation patients. Three dose-escalation patients achieved partial responses, one with hepatocellular carcinoma and two with cutaneous melanoma. Of the approximately 54 patients in dose escalation, some 20 had hepatocellular carcinoma, around 15 had melanoma, 9 had renal cell carcinoma and 9 had head and neck cancer. Intravenous ivuxolimab was administered to patients every 2 weeks at six dose levels: 0.01, 0.1, 0.3, 1.5, 3 and 10 mg/kg. The monotherapy dose-escalation portion (N of about 50 patients) of the phase I ivuxolimab trial is reported in the paper. The dose-escalation cohort was approximately 83% male with a mean age of around 62 years, ranging from roughly 20 to 80. The point of sequencing TCRbeta in the periphery was to test whether ivuxolimab changed TCR sequence diversity and drove clonal T-cell expansion. The paper's findings and limits, for the study overall: After ivuxolimab, more expanded clones were found on average in CD8+ T cells than in CD4+ T cells. Low levels of normalized T-cell clonal expansion were also seen in some nonresponding patients. In the 0.1-3.0 mg/kg groups, partial responders were among the patients with the lowest normalized peripheral clonal expansion, particularly in CD8+ T cells. At doses of 0.1 to 3.0 mg/kg, clonal expansion of both CD4+ and CD8+ T cells in blood was seen between baseline and week 6. The antigen specificity of the peripheral T cells that underwent clonal expansion was not determined.

From the cysteine through the phenylalanine, the CDR3 covers 15 amino acids. Just the 45-base CDR3 DNA is kept, in frame starting at base 1. Trimming takes 5 bases from V and 4 bases from J, and the germline ends sit 17 bases apart. Looking up the germline V gene (reference sequence) yields CDR1 LNHDA and CDR2 SQIVND. Genomic DNA was extracted from sorted cells for sequencing of the TCRbeta CDR3 region. The immunoSEQ Assay was used for sequencing of TCRbeta CDR3 regions. As stored in TCRdb, this immuneACCESS dataset retains in-frame rearrangements with V and J assigned. A fraction of the clones does not appear; measured against another copy, unresolved V genes explain less than half of the discrepancy, and the remainder lacks a known reason. The sample table holds roughly 76,000 clones, of which 92% were seen once. In total, the top ten clones hold over 6% of the sample. About this clone: It lacks a known antigen. Within one base of it there is no much larger clone, and no base qualities were kept.

The trial excluded patients who had a history of autoimmune disease or were on systemic immunosuppression. Peripheral blood for TCR sequencing was collected from all dose cohorts at baseline, on cycle 4 day 1, and on cycle 7 day 1. Samples came from an open-label, multicenter, first-in-human phase I dose-escalation trial of ivuxolimab. Adults with locally advanced or metastatic melanoma, renal cell, hepatocellular, or head and neck squamous cell carcinoma were enrolled in the trial. Before TCR sequencing, CD4+ T cells and CD8+ T cells were sorted from peripheral blood as separate populations. The sequences come from CD4+ or CD8+ T cells sorted from blood, collected in a trial of the OX40 agonist ivuxolimab. This receptor was taken from an adult with an advanced solid tumor such as melanoma, head and neck, liver or kidney cancer. The sequence is built from TRBV19 and TRBJ1-2, with no reliable assignment of the D segment. Here is the DNA: TGTGCCAGTAGTCCCTCCAGTGGCGGTGGCTATGGCTACACCTTC. Translated, it reads CASSPSSGGGYGYTF.